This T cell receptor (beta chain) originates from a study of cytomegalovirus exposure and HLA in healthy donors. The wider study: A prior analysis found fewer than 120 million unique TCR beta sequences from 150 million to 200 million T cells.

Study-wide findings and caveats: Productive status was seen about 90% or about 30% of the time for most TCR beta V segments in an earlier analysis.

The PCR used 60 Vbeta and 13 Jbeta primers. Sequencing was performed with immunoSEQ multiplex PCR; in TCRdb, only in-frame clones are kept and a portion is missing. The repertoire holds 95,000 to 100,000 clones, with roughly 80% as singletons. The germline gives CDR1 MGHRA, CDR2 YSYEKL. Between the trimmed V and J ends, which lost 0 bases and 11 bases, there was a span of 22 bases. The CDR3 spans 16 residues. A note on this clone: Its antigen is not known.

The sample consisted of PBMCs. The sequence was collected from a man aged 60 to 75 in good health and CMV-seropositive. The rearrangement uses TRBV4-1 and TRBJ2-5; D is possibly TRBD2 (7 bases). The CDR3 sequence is CASSQEGGAGVGEQYF. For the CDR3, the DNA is TGCGCCAGCAGCCAAGAGGGGGGGGCTGGGGTGGGAGAGCAGTACTTC.